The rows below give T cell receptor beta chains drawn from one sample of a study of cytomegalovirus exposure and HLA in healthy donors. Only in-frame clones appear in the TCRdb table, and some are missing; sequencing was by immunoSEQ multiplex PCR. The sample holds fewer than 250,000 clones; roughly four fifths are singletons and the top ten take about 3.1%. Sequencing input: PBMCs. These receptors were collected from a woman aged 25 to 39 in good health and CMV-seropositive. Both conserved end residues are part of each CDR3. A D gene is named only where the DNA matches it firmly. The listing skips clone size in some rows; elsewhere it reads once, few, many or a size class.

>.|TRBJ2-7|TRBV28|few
TGTGCCAGCAGTTCACAGGGACGGAGCTCCTACGAGCAGTACTTC
CASSSQGRSSYEQYF
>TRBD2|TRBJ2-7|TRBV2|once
TGTGCCAGCGGCGCTAGCGGGGTGGGATCCTACGAGCAGTACTTC
CASGASGVGSYEQYF
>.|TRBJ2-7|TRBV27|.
TGTGCCAGCAGTACACTCGGGAGAGGCGAGCAGTACTTC
CASSTLGRGEQYF
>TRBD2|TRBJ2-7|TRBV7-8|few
TGTGCCAGCAGCTTAATCGGGGGCGTTGGGACTAGCAAGCGCGAGCAGTACTTC
CASSLIGGVGTSKREQYF
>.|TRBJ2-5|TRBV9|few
TGTGCCAGCAGCGTAGGAACAGGGCTAGAGACCCAGTACTTC
CASSVGTGLETQYF
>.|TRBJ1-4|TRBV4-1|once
TGCGCCAGCGGCCTCAGGGGAGCTAATGAAAAACTGTTTTTT
CASGLRGANEKLFF
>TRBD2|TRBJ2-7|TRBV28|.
TGTGCCAGCAGCTTGAGCGGGAGGGCCAGCGAGCAGTACTTC
CASSLSGRASEQYF
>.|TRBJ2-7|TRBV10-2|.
TGCGCCAGCAGTGGTCTCAGGGCTGGCGAGCAGTACTTC
CASSGLRAGEQYF
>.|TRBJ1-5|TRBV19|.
TGTGCCACCCGAGCGGGGGGCAGGGGCAATCAGCCCCAGCATTTT
CATRAGGRGNQPQHF
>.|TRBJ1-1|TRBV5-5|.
TGTGCCAGCAGCTTTTCGACAGTCACTGAAGCTTTCTTT
CASSFSTVTEAFF
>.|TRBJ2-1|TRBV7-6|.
TGTGCCAGCAGCACGTCAGGTATAGGGAGGAATGAGCAGTTCTTC
CASSTSGIGRNEQFF
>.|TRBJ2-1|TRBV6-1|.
TGTGCCAGCAGTGAAGATGTCAGCTCCTACAATGAGCAGTTCTTC
CASSEDVSSYNEQFF
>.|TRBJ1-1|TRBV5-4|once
TGTGCCAGCAGCTTGTTCGGGAACACTGAAGCTTTCTTT
CASSLFGNTEAFF
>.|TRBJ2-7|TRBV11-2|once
TGTGCCAGCAGCTTAGGCACGGCCTACGAGCAGTACTTC
CASSLGTAYEQYF
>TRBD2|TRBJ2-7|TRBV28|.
TGTGCCAGCAGTTTAACGGCACTAGCGGGAGGCGAGCAGTACTTC
CASSLTALAGGEQYF
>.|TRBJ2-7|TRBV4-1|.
TGCGCCAGCAGCCAAGTTACAGACGAGCAGTACTTC
CASSQVTDEQYF
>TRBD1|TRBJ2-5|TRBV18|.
TGTGCCAGCTCACCAAACAGGGGGCTGGAGACCCAGTACTTC
CASSPNRGLETQYF
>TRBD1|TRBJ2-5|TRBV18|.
TGTGCCAGCTCACGACAGGGGGGAGAGACCCAGTACTTC
CASSRQGGETQYF
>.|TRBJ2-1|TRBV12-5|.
TGTGCTAGTGGTTCCAACAATGAGCAGTTCTTC
CASGSNNEQFF
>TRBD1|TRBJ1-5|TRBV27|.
TGTGCCAGCAGTCTCGGGACAGGGGATCAGCCCCAGCATTTT
CASSLGTGDQPQHF
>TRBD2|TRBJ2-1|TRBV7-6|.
TGTGCCAGCAGCTTAGGACTAGCGGGATACAATGAGCAGTTCTTC
CASSLGLAGYNEQFF
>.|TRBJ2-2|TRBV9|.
TGTGCCAGCAGCGACGACAGGATAAGCACCGGGGAGCTGTTTTTT
CASSDDRISTGELFF
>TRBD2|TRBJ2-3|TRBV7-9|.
TGTGCCAGCAGCTTACCCGGACTAGCGGGGAGCACAGATACGCAGTATTTT
CASSLPGLAGSTDTQYF
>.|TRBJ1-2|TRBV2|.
TGTGCCAGCAGTGAGGGGGGGACTAACTATGGCTACACCTTC
CASSEGGTNYGYTF
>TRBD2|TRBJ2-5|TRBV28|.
TGTGCCAGCAGTTTAGGGACTAGAGGAGGACAAGAGACCCAGTACTTC
CASSLGTRGGQETQYF
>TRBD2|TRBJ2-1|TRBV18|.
TGTGCCAGCTCCCCTCCGCGGGGGAATATTGATGAGCAGTTCTTC
CASSPPRGNIDEQFF
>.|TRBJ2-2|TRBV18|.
TGTGCCAGCTCACGGGGCCGGAGCCTTTCCGGGGAGCTGTTTTTT
CASSRGRSLSGELFF
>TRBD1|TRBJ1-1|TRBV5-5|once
TGTGCCAGCAGCTTGCCAGGGGGGAACACTGAAGCTTTCTTT
CASSLPGGNTEAFF
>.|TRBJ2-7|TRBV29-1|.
TGCAGCGCTGCGAGGGCGGGCTACGAGCAGTACTTC
CSAARAGYEQYF
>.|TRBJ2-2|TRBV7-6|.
TGTGCCAGCAGCTTAGCATCGGGTTGGGGGGTGAACACCGGGGAGCTGTTTTTT
CASSLASGWGVNTGELFF
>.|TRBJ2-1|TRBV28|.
TGTGCCAGCAGTGTATTCCTTGACCGCGGGGTTGTTAACTACAATGAGCAGTTCTTC
CASSVFLDRGVVNYNEQFF
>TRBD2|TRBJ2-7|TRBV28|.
TGTGCCAGCACCACTAGCGGGGCCTACGAGCAGTACTTC
CASTTSGAYEQYF
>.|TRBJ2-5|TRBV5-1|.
TGCGCCAGCAGCTTGGGTTCGGCTTCCGGCGGGACCCAGTACTTC
CASSLGSASGGTQYF
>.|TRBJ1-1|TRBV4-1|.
TGCGCCAGCAGCCCTGACCCGGGGGGCACTGAAGCTTTCTTT
CASSPDPGGTEAFF
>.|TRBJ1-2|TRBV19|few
TGTGCCAGTAGTACGGGACTGATCTATGGCTACACCTTC
CASSTGLIYGYTF
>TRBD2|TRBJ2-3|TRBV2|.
TGTGCCACCCTTCCCGGGACTAGCGGCCCAGATACGCAGTATTTT
CATLPGTSGPDTQYF
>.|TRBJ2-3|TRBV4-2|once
TGTGCCAGCAGCCAAGATTTCCAGCGGGCGACCACAGATACGCAGTATTTT
CASSQDFQRATTDTQYF
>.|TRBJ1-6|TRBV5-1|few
TGCGCCAGCAGGGGAGACGTTTCACCCCTCCACTTT
CASRGDVSPLHF
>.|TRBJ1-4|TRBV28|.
TGTGCCAGCACCCGGTCTCCTGGTAATGAAAAACTGTTTTTT
CASTRSPGNEKLFF
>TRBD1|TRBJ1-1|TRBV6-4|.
TGTGCCAGCAGTGTCGGCAGGGGGAGAACTGAAGCTTTCTTT
CASSVGRGRTEAFF
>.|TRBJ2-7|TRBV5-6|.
TGTGCCAGCAGCTTGTCGAGCATAAGCCCATTCTCCTACGAGCAGTACTTC
CASSLSSISPFSYEQYF
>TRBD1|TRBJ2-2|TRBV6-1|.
TGTGCCAGCAGTGAAAGGGGACAGGGGTTCACCGGGGAGCTGTTTTTT
CASSERGQGFTGELFF
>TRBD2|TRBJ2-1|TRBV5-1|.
TGCGCCAGCAGAAGAGCGGGAGGCCCCAGCTCCTACAATGAGCAGTTCTTC
CASRRAGGPSSYNEQFF
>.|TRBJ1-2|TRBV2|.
TGTGCCAGCAGTGAAGAAGGGAGGAGGGGTGGCTACACCTTC
CASSEEGRRGGYTF
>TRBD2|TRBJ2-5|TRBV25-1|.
TGTGCCAGCAGTAAAGCGGGGGGGCTTGGAGGAGAGACCCAGTACTTC
CASSKAGGLGGETQYF
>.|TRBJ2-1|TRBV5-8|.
TGTGCCAGCTCCGGCGGCCACCTCTTCTACAATGAGCAGTTCTTC
CASSGGHLFYNEQFF
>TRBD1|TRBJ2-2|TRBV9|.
TGTGCCAGCAGCGCCGACAGGGTTGGCGGGGAGCTGTTTTTT
CASSADRVGGELFF
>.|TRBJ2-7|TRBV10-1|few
TGCGCCAGCAGTGAGAAGACCGCGGGGGAGCAGTACTTC
CASSEKTAGEQYF
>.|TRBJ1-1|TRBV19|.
TGTGCCAGTAGTATGGGGGGCACTGAAGCTTTCTTT
CASSMGGTEAFF
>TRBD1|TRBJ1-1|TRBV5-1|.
TGCGCCAGCAGCCGAGGGACAGACACTGAAGCTTTCTTT
CASSRGTDTEAFF
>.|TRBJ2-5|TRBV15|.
TGTGCCACCAGCAGAGATCCGGGGGAGACCCAGTACTTC
CATSRDPGETQYF
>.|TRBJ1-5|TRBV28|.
TGTGCCAGCAGTTCAAACAGGGATTATAGCAATCAGCCCCAGCATTTT
CASSSNRDYSNQPQHF